This TCR beta chain derives from a study of shared clonotypes between healthy human individuals. Broader study findings: The authors sampled blood alone, and tissue repertoires likely differ.

Positively selected for CCR7, the CD45RO-negative cells used as naive CD8 cells excluded terminally differentiated effector memory CD45RA+ cells. Germline trimming cut 7 bases from V and 3 bases from J; bases unmatched to any gene: 8. CDR1 is SGHTA, CDR2 FQGNSA, per germline. CDR3 length equals 15 residues. TCRdb's copy holds only in-frame clones and misses some; the assay was immunoSEQ multiplex PCR. Found here are about 2.2 million clones, over 85% of them singletons; the top ten hold roughly 1.7%. Turning to this clone: The antigen is undetermined.

The sequenced material came from naive CD8+ T cells from PBMCs. The chain combines TRBV7-2 with TRBJ2-1; 8 nucleotides align to TRBD2. The receptor comes from a man aged 18 to 30 in good health. Some clones in this sample may be carry-over from other donors' samples. CDR3 nucleotides: TGTGCCAGCACCATACTAGCGGCCATCTACAATGAGCAGTTCTTC. Translation gives CASTILAAIYNEQFF.